The next 5 T cell receptor beta chains were all read from a single sample in a study of blood T cell repertoires in COVID-19 (dated by TCRdb to the early 2020s). The receptor library was made with the immunoSEQ multiplex PCR assay. TCRdb obtained this table from immuneACCESS and retained in-frame rearrangements with V and J assigned. These tables miss some clones; where compared with another copy, unresolved V genes account for less than half of the shortfall, and the remainder is unexplained. The sample table records 80,000 or so clones; 81% of these occur just once. Approximately 44% of the sample goes to the ten largest clones. The specimen was peripheral blood. The receptors derive from an older man with acute or convalescent COVID-19.

The J gene is TRBJ2-1, the V gene TRBV5-1; the D is unclear. The germline V gene has CDR1 SGHRS and CDR2 YFSETQ. The CDR3 sequence is 14 residues long. V was shortened by 0 bases and J by 7 bases, with 11 bases between the two germline ends. CDR3 loop: CASSLGDIQNEQFF. The DNA for the CDR3 is TGCGCCAGCAGCTTGGGAGACATTCAGAATGAGCAGTTCTTC.

The V call is TRBV4-2, the J call TRBJ2-3, with a tentative D call TRBD2 (5 bases). The V and J ends lost 4 bases and 6 bases respectively, with 20 bases between them. This CDR3 has 16 residues. The germline V gene encodes CDR1 LGHNA and CDR2 YNFKEQ. The CDR3 region has the DNA TGTGCCAGCAGCCTTGGTCCCGGAGGAGGAGCGGATACGCAGTATTTT. Amino acid sequence: CASSLGPGGGADTQYF.

The V gene is TRBV29-1, the J gene TRBJ1-2; D is ambiguous. V lost 2 bases and J lost 2, with 24 bases in between. Germline-derived CDR1 and CDR2 are SQVTM and ANQGSEA. The CDR3 runs 18 residues. CDR3 sequence (DNA): TGCAGCGTTGAACAGCCATGGAGGGCAGGATTACGGAACTATGGCTACACCTTC. Its protein is CSVEQPWRAGLRNYGYTF. The whole variable domain, remainder taken from reference TRBV29-1 and TRBJ1-2, is SAVISQKPSRDICQRGTSLTIQCQVDSQVTMMFWYRQQPGQSLTLIATANQGSEATYESGFVIDKFPISRPNLTFSTLTVSNMSPEDSSIYLCSVEQPWRAGLRNYGYTFGSGTRLTVV.

The V call is TRBV6-5, the J call TRBJ2-1; 11 nucleotides align to TRBD2. This CDR3 region has 16 residues. The V and J ends lost 4 bases and 6 bases, in that order; junction bases with no gene match: 8. Germline-derived CDR1 and CDR2 are MNHEY and SVGAGI. The CDR3 reads CASSSFSGRASNEQFF. As DNA, the CDR3 is TGTGCCAGCAGTTCTTTTAGCGGGAGGGCCAGCAATGAGCAGTTCTTC.

The chain uses TRBV5-1 and TRBJ1-1; TRBD1 matches 7 bases. The V gene end was trimmed by 4 bases and the J gene end by 1 base; junction bases not matched to a gene: 4. Germline V gene lookup returns CDR1 SGHRS and CDR2 YFSETQ. The CDR3 consists of 14 residues. The CDR3 loop reads CASSIRDRNTEAFF. For the CDR3, the DNA is TGCGCCAGCAGCATCCGGGACAGGAACACTGAAGCTTTCTTT.